Following are 8 T cell receptor beta chains from one sample sequenced in a study of regulatory T cells in long-lasting Graves disease. As to time point: persistent/refractory GD, antithyroid drugs over 5 years with positive TRAb. PBMC-extracted RNA yielded the TCR library. Libraries of TCR beta came from iRepertoire HTBI primers plus Arm-PCR of CDR3 regions. TCRdb fed the multiplex PCR reads into MiXCR, producing one record per CDR3 protein. The table has around 400,000 distinct CDR3 sequences, roughly a fifth seen once. Material: peripheral blood mononuclear cells (PBMCs), obtained when the disease was refractory, from a patient treated with antithyroid drugs. These receptors originate from a female donor with Graves disease.

This sequence joins TRBV28 and TRBJ2-1; D ambiguous. Germline CDR1 and CDR2: MDHEN and SYDVKM. The CDR3 loop spans 15 amino acids. The V gene lost 6 bases and the J gene lost 0 bases, with 12 bases spanning the gap. The CDR3 nucleotides are TGTGCCAGCAGCAATAAAAGACCCTCCTACAATGAGCAGTTCTTC. Its protein is CASSNKRPSYNEQFF.

This clonotype was picked up a small number of times. The gene calls are TRBV11-2 and TRBJ2-2; D call uncertain. Germline assignment: CDR1 SGHAT and CDR2 FQNNGV. The CDR3 is made up of 17 amino acids. Trimming left V 1 base short and J 0 bases short, with 12 bases between. CDR3 loop: CASSLVRALANTGELFF. The CDR3 DNA reads as TGTGCCAGCAGCTTAGTTAGGGCCCTCGCGAACACCGGGGAGCTGTTTTTT.

Many counts were recorded for this clonotype. As the CDR3 is not closed by the conserved phenylalanine or tryptophan, this likely results from a read error. The limits of the CDR3 on the DNA are not certain, so only TCRdb's listed CDR3 is given. This chain links TRBV7-3 with TRBJ2-7. The length of the CDR3 is 10 amino acids, counting both ends. Germline V gene lookup returns CDR1 SGHTA and CDR2 FQGTGA. The CDR3: CASSLKGIFR.

For this clonotype: One base away lies a much larger clone, so this may be a sequencing read error. Given the absence of the conserved phenylalanine or tryptophan at the CDR3 end, a read error is likely. This rearrangement joins TRBV28 to TRBJ2-7; 8 bases are a match to TRBD2. The V and J ends lost 3 bases and 2 bases, in that order; junction bases with no gene match: 6. Germline CDR1 is MDHEN and CDR2 is SYDVKM. The CDR3 loop spans 15 amino acids. The CDR3 region has the DNA TGTGCCAGCAGTTTTCAGGTTAGCGGGACCTACGAGCAGTACCTC. Translation: CASSFQVSGTYEQYL.

The CDR3 loop is CASSYSIDRANYGYTF. The CDR3, as DNA: TGTGCCAGCAGTTACTCGATAGACAGGGCTAACTATGGCTACACCTTC. This chain uses TRBV27 with TRBJ1-2, with 7 bases that match TRBD1. Germline V gives CDR1 MNHEY, CDR2 SMNVEV (reference sequence). V lost 4 bases, J lost 0 bases, and 8 bases stayed unmatched. The CDR3 totals 16 residues.

This clonotype came up many times. The CDR3 nucleotides read TGTGCCAGCAGTCTTCTAGGGGGCGAGCAGTACTTC. It translates to CASSLLGGEQYF. The chain carries TRBV28 and TRBJ2-7; TRBD1 is a possible D gene (6 bases). The CDR3 is 12 amino acids. The V and J ends lost 5 bases and 6 bases respectively, with 11 bases between them. The germline V gene has CDR1 MDHEN and CDR2 SYDVKM.

CDR3 region: CASSPDHLHSGSNLIQYF. CDR3 coding DNA: TGTGCCAGCAGTCCCGACCACCTCCATAGCGGGAGTAACTTGATTCAGTACTTC. The chain couples TRBV27 to TRBJ2-4, with 9 nucleotides matching TRBD2. Trimming cost V 5 bases and J 10 bases; bases outside gene matches: 21. Looked up from germline, CDR1 is MNHEY and CDR2 is SMNVEV (reference sequence). The length of the CDR3 is 18 residues.

V is TRBV6-5 and J is TRBJ1-2, with D perhaps TRBD1 (5 bases). From germline, CDR1 is MNHEY and CDR2 SVGAGI. This CDR3 spans 15 amino acids. Trimming stripped 4 bases from V and 4 bases from J, with 16 bases between. The DNA for the CDR3 is TGTGCCAGCAGTTCTAAACGGACACCTGCCTATGGCTACACCTTC. Protein sequence: CASSSKRTPAYGYTF.